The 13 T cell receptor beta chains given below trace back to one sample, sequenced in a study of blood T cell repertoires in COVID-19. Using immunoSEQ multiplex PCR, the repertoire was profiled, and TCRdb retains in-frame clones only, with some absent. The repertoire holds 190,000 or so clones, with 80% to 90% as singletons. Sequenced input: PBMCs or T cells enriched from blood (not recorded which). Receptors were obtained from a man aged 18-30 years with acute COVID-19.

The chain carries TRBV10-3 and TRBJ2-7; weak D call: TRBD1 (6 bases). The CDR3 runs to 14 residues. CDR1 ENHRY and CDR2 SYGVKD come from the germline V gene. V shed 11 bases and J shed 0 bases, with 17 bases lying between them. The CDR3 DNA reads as TGTGCCTCCAGTCAACAGGGAAACTCCTACGAGCAGTACTTC. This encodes CASSQQGNSYEQYF.

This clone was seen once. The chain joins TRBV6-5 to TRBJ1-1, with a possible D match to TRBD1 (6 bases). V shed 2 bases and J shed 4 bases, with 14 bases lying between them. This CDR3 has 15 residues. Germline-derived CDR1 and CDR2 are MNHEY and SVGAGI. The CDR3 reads CASSYAGGLGTEAFF. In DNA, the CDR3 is TGTGCCAGCAGTTACGCGGGGGGCCTCGGCACTGAAGCTTTCTTT.

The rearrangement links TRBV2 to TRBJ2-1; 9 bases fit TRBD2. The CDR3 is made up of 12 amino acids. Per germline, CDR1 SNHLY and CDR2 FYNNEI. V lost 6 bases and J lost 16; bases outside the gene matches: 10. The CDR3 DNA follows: TGTGCCAGCAGCCTACTAGCGGGCGTTAAATTCTTC. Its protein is CASSLLAGVKFF.

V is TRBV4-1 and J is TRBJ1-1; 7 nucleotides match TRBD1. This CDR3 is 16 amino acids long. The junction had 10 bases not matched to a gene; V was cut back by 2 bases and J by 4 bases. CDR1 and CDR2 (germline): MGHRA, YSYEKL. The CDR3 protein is CASSQTPGQAVTEAFF. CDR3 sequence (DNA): TGCGCCAGCAGCCAAACGCCAGGACAGGCCGTCACTGAAGCTTTCTTT.

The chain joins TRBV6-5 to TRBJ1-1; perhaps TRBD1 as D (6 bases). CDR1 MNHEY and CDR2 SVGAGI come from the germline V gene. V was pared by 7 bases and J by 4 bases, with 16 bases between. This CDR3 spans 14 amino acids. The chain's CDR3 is CASMLQGVGTEAFF. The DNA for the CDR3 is TGTGCCAGCATGTTACAGGGCGTGGGCACTGAAGCTTTCTTT.

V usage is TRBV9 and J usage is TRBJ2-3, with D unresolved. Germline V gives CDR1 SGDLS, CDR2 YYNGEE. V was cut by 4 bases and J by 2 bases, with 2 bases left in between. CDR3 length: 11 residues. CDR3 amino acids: CASSLTDTQYF. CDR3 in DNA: TGTGCCAGCAGCCTCACAGATACGCAGTATTTT.

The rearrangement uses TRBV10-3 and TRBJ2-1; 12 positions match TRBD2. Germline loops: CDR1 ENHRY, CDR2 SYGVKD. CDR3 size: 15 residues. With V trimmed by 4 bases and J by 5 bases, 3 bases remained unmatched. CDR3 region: CAISGGLAGNNEQFF. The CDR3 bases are TGTGCCATCAGTGGAGGACTAGCGGGAAACAATGAGCAGTTCTTC.

CDR3 residues: CASSVDRVNGYTF. CDR3 sequence (DNA): TGTGCCAGCAGTGTAGACAGGGTGAATGGCTACACCTTC. The chain couples TRBV2 to TRBJ1-2; TRBD1 aligns across 7 bases. Trimming at V came to 4 bases and at J to 6 bases, leaving 5 bases not matched to a gene. Germline V lookup: CDR1 SNHLY, CDR2 FYNNEI. CDR3 size: 13 residues.

The CDR3 sequence: CASSGTSGSPYNEQFF. CDR3 sequence (DNA): TGCGCCAGCAGCGGGACTAGCGGGAGCCCCTACAATGAGCAGTTCTTC. The J gene is TRBJ2-1, the V gene TRBV4-3; TRBD2 agrees at 14 bases. Per the germline V gene, CDR1 is LGHNA and CDR2 is YSLEER. Germline trimming cut 5 bases from V and 2 bases from J; bases unmatched to any gene: 2. This CDR3 spans 16 amino acids.

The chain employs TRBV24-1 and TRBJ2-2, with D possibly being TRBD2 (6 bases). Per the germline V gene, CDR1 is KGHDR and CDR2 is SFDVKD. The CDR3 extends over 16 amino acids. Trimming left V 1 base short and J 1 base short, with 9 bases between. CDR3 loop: CATSDLREVNTGELFF. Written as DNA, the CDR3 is TGTGCCACCAGTGATTTAAGGGAGGTGAACACCGGGGAGCTGTTTTTT.

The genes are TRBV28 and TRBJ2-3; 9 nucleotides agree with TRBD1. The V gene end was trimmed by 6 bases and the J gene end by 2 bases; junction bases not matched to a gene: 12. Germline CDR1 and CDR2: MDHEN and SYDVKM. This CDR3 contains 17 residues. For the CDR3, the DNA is TGTGCCAGCAGCGCAAGCGATGGGACAGGGTTCACAGATACGCAGTATTTT. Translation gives CASSASDGTGFTDTQYF.

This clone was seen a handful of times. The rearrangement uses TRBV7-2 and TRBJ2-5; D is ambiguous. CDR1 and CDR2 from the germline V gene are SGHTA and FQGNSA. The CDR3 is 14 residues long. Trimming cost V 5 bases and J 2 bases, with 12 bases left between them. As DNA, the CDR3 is TGTGCCAGCAGCGGTTACCGGTCGCAAGAGACCCAGTACTTC. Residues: CASSGYRSQETQYF.

CDR3 residues: CASSYQGIPEAFF. The CDR3 region has the DNA TGTGCCAGCAGTTACCAGGGTATCCCTGAAGCTTTCTTT. The chain carries TRBV28 and TRBJ1-1, with D tentatively TRBD1 (5 bases). This CDR3 has 13 residues. The V gene's germline CDR1 is MDHEN and CDR2 SYDVKM. Deletions cut 4 bases from V and 6 bases from J, with 12 bases between.